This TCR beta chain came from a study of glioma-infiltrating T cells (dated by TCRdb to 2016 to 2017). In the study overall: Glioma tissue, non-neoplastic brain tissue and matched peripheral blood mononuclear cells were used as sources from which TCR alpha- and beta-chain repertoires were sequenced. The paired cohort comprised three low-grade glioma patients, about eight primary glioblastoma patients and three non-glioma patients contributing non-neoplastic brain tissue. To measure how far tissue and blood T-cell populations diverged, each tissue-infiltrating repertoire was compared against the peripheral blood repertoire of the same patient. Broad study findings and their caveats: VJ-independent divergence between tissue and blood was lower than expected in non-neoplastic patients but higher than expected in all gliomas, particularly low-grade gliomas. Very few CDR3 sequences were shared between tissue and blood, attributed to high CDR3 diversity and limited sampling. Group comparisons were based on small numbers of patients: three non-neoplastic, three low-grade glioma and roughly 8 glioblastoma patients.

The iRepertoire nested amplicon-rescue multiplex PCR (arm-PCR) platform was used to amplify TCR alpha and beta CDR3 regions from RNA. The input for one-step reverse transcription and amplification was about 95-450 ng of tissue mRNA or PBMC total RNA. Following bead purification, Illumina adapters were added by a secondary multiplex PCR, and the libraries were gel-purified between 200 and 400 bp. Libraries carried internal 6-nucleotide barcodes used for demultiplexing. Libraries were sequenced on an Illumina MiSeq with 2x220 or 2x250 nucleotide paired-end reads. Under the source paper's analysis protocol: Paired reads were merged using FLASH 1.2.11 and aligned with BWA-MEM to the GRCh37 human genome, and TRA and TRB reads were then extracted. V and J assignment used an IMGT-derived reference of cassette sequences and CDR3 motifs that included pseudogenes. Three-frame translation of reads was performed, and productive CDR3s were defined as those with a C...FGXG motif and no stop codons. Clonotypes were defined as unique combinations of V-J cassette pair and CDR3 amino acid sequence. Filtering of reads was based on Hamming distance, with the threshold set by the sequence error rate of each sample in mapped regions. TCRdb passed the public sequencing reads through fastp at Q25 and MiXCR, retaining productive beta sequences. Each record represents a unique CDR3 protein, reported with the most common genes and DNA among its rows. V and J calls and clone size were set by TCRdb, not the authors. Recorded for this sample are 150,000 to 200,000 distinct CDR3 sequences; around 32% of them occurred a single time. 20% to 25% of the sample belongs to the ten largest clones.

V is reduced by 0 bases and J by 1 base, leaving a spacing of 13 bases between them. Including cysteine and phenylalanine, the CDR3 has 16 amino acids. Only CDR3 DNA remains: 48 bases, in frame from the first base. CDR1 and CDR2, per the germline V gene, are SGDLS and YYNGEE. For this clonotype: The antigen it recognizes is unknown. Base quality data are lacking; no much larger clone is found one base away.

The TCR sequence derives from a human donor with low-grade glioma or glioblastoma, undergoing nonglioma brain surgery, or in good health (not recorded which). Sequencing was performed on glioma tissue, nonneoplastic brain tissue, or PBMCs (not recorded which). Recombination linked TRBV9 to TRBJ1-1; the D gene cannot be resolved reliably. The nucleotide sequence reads TGTGCCAGCAGCGTAGGTCTGGCAGGTAAGAACACTGAAGCTTTCTTT. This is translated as CASSVGLAGKNTEAFF.